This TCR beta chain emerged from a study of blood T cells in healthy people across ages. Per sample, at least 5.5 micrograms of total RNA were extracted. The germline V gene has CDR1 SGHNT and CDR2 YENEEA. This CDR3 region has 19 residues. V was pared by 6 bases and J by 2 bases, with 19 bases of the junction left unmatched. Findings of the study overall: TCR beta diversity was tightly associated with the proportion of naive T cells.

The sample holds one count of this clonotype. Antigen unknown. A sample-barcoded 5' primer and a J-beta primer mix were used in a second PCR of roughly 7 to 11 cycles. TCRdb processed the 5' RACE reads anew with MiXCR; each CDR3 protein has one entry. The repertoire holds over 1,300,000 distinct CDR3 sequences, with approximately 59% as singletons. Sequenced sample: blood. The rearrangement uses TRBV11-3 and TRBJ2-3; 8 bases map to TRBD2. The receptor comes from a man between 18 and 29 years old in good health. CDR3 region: CASRTPVNLAGSDTDTQYF. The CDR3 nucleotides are TGTGCCAGCAGAACCCCCGTGAACTTAGCGGGAAGTGACACAGATACGCAGTATTTT. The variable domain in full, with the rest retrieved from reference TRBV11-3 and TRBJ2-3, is EAGVVQSPRYKIIEKKQPVAFWCNPISGHNTLYWYLQNLGQGPELLIRYENEEAVDDSQLPKDRFSAERLKGVDSTLKIQPAELGDSAVYLCASRTPVNLAGSDTDTQYFGPGTRLTVL.